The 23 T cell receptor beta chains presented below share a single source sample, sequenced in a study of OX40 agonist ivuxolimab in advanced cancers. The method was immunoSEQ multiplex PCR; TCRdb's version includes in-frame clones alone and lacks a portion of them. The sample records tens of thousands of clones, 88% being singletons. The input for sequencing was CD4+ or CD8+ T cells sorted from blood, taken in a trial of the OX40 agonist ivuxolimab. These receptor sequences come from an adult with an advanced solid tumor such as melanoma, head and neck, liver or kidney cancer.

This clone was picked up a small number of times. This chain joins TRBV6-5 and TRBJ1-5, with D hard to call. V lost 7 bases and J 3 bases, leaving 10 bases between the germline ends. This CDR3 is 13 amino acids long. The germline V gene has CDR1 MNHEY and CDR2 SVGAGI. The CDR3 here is CASTTYPNQPQHF. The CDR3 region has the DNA TGTGCCAGCACTACCTACCCCAATCAGCCCCAGCATTTT.

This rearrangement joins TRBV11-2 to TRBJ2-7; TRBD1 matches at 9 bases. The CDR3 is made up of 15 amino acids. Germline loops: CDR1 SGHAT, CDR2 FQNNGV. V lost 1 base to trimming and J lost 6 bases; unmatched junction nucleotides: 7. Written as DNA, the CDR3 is TGTGCCAGCAGCTTAGTTAACAGGGGGCCGAGCGAGCAGTACTTC. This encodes CASSLVNRGPSEQYF.

CDR3 coding DNA: TGTGCCAGCAGCTGGAGGGGCGGGAGCCTTGGGAATGAGCAGTTCTTC. The encoded protein is CASSWRGGSLGNEQFF. The genes are TRBV5-6 and TRBJ2-1; 7 bases are a match to TRBD2. CDR1 and CDR2 from the germline V gene are SGHDT and YYEEEE. Trimming took 3 bases from V and 7 from J; bases not matched to a gene: 13. CDR3 length equals 16 residues.

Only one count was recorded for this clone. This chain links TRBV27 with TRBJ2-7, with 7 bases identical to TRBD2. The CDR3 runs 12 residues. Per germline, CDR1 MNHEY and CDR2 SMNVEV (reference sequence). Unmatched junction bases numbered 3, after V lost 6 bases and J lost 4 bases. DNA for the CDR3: TGTGCCAGCAGCGGTAGCGGGTACGAGCAGTACTTC. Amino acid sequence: CASSGSGYEQYF.

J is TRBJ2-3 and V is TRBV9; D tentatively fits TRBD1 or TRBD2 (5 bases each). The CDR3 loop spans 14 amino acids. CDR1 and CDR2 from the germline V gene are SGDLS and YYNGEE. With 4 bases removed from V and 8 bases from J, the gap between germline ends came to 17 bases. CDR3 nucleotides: TGTGCCAGCAGCCCGGGGTCCGCAGGGACTACGCAGTATTTT. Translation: CASSPGSAGTTQYF.

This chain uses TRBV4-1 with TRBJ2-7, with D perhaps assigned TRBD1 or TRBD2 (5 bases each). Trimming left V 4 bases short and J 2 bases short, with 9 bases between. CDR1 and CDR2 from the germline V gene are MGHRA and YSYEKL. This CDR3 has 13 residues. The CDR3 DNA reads TGCGCCAGCAGCCTTCAGGGAGCCTACGAGCAGTACTTC. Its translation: CASSLQGAYEQYF.

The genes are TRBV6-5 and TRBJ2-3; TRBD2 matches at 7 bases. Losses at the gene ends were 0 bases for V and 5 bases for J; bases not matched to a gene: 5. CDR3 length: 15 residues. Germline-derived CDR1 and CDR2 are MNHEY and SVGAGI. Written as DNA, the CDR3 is TGTGCCAGCAGTTACTCGGGAGGGCGGGGAGATACGCAGTATTTT. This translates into CASSYSGGRGDTQYF.

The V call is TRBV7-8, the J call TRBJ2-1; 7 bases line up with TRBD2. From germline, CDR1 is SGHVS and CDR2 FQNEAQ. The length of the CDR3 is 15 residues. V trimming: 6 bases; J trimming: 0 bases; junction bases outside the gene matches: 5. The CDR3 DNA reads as TGTGCCAGCAGACCTAGCGGCAGCTCCTACAATGAGCAGTTCTTC. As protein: CASRPSGSSYNEQFF. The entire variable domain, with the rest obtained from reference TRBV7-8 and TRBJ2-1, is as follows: GAGVSQSPRYKVAKRGQDVALRCDPISGHVSLFWYQQALGQGPEFLTYFQNEAQLDKSGLPSDRFFAERPEGSVSTLKIQRTQQEDSAVYLCASRPSGSSYNEQFFGPGTRLTVL.

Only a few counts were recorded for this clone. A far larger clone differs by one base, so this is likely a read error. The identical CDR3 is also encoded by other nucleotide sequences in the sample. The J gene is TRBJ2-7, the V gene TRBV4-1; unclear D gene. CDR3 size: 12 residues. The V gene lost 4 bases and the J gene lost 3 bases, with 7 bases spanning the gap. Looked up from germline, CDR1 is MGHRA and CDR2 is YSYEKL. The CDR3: CASSPGGYEQYF. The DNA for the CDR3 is TGCGCCAGCAGCCCGGGTGGCTACGAGCAGTACTTC.

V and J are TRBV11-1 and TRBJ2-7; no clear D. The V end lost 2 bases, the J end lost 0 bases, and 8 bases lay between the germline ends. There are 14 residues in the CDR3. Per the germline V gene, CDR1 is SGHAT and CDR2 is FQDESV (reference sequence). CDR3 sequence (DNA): TGTGCCAGCAGCTTAACGGCCAGCTCCTACGAGCAGTACTTC. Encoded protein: CASSLTASSYEQYF.

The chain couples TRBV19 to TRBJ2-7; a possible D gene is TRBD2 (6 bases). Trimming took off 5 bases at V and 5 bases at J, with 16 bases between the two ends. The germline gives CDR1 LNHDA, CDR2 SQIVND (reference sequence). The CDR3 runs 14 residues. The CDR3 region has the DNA TGTGCCAGTAGTCCTCGAGTCTGGGGGGACGAGCAGTACTTC. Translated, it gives CASSPRVWGDEQYF.

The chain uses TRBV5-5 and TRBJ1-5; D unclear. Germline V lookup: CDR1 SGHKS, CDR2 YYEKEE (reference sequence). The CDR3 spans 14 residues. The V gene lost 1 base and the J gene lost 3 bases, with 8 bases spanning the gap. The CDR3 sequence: CASSLRTVNQPQHF. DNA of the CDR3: TGTGCCAGCAGCTTGAGAACAGTCAATCAGCCCCAGCATTTT.

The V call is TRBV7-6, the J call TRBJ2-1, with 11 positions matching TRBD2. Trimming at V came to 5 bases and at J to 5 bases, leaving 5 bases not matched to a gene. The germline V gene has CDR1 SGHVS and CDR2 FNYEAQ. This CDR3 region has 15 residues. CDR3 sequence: CASSLTSGIDNEQFF. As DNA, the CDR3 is TGTGCCAGCAGCCTGACTAGCGGGATAGACAATGAGCAGTTCTTC.

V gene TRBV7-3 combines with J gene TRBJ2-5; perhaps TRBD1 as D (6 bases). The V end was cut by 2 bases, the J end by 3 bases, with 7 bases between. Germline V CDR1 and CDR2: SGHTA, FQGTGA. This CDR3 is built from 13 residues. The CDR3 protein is CASSLWDKETQYF. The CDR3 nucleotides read TGTGCCAGCAGCTTATGGGACAAAGAGACCCAGTACTTC.

CDR3 nucleotide sequence: TGCGCCAGCAGCCGCGAAAGCCGGACACTACAAGAGACCCAGTACTTC. Translating gives CASSRESRTLQETQYF. The rearrangement links TRBV4-1 to TRBJ2-5, with D possibly TRBD1 on 5 matching bases. The germline V and J ends were trimmed by 4 bases and 2 bases, with 17 bases remaining between them. This CDR3 region has 16 residues. CDR1 is MGHRA, CDR2 YSYEKL, per germline.

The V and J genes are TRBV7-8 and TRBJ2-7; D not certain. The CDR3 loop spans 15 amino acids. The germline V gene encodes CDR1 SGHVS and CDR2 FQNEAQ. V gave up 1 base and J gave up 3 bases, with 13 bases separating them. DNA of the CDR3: TGTGCCAGCAGCTTAGGCAGCCCAGACCACTACGAGCAGTACTTC. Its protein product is CASSLGSPDHYEQYF. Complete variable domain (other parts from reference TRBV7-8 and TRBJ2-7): GAGVSQSPRYKVAKRGQDVALRCDPISGHVSLFWYQQALGQGPEFLTYFQNEAQLDKSGLPSDRFFAERPEGSVSTLKIQRTQQEDSAVYLCASSLGSPDHYEQYFGPGTRLTVT.

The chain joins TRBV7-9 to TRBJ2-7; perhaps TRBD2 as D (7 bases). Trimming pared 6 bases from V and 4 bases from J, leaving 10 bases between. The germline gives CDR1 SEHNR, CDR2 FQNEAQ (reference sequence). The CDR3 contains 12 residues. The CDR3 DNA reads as TGTGCCAGCAGAAAGGGGGGGTACGAGCAGTACTTC. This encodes CASRKGGYEQYF.

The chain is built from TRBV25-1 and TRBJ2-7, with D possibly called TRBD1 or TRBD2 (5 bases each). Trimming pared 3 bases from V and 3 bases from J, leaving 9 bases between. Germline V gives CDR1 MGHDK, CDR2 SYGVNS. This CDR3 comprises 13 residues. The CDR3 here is CASSEGRSYEQYF. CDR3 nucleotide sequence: TGTGCCAGCAGTGAGGGACGGAGCTACGAGCAGTACTTC.

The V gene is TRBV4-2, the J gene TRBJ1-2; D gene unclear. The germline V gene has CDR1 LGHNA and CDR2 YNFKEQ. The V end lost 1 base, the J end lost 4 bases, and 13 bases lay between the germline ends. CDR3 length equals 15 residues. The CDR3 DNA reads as TGTGCCAGCAGCCAAGCAAGTACCGCACCCTATGGCTACACCTTC. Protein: CASSQASTAPYGYTF.

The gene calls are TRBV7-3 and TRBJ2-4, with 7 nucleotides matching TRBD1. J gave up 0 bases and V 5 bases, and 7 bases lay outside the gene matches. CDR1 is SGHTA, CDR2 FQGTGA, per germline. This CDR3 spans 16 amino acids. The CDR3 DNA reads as TGTGCCAGCAGCCTGACAGGGCAGATAGCCAAAAACATTCAGTACTTC. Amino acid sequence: CASSLTGQIAKNIQYF. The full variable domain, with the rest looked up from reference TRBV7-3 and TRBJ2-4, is GAGVSQTPSNKVTEKGKYVELRCDPISGHTALYWYRQSLGQGPEFLIYFQGTGAADDSGLPNDRFFAVRPEGSVSTLKIQRTERGDSAVYLCASSLTGQIAKNIQYFGAGTRLSVL.

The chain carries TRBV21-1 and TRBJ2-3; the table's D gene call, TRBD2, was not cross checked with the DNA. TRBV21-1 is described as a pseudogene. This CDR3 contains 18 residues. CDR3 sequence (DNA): TGTGCCAGCAGGGGCGGGAAAACTAGCGGGAGTCCCACAGATACGCAGTATTTT. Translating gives CASRGGKTSGSPTDTQYF.

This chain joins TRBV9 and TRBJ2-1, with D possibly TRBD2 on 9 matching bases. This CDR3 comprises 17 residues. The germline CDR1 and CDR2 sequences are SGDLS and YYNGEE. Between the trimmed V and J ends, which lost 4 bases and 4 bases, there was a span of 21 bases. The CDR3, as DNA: TGTGCCAGCAGCTCCCGGGACAGGCGGGGGGGATACAATGAGCAGTTCTTC. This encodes CASSSRDRRGGYNEQFF.

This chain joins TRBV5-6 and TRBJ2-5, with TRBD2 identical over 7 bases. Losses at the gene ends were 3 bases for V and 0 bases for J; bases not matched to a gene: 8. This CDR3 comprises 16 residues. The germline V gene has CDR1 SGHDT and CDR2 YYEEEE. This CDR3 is CASSSASGTYQETQYF. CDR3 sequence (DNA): TGTGCCAGCAGCTCAGCTAGCGGCACGTACCAAGAGACCCAGTACTTC.